Presented here are 21 T cell receptor beta chains from one specimen sequenced in a study of spatial heterogeneity in lung cancer. MiXCR was run by TCRdb on the 5' RACE reads, yielding one entry per CDR3 protein. The sample includes some 34,000 distinct CDR3 sequences, approximately 6.8% of them seen just once. Time point: sample taken at primary tumor resection. The starting material was PBMCs, obtained at surgery. The receptor source for this set is a female donor with early-stage non-small cell lung cancer.

The chain uses TRBV20-1 and TRBJ1-1; TRBD1 might be the D (6 bases). V lost 6 bases and J lost 5, with 22 bases in between. The CDR3 runs 15 residues. Germline CDR1 reads DFQATT; CDR2 reads SNEGSKA (reference sequence). CDR3 region: CSATGGEPRGTEAFF. CDR3 sequence (DNA): TGCAGTGCGACGGGAGGGGAGCCAAGGGGGACTGAAGCTTTCTTT.

This clonotype has ten or more counts. The rearrangement joins TRBV4-1 to TRBJ1-2; D not certain. This CDR3 is 14 amino acids long. Germline-derived CDR1 and CDR2 are MGHRA and YSYEKL. The V end lost 1 base, the J end lost 5 bases, and 11 bases lay between the germline ends. The CDR3 region has the DNA TGCGCCAGCAGCCAAGTCGGACGGACGTATGGCTACACCTTC. It encodes CASSQVGRTYGYTF.

This clonotype was detected many times. V and J are TRBV10-3 and TRBJ2-7; D gene uncertain. The CDR3 is made up of 11 amino acids. Germline CDR1 and CDR2: ENHRY and SYGVKD. Trimming took off 10 bases at V and 1 base at J, with 8 bases between the two ends. The DNA of the CDR3 is TGTGCCACCGCCTCGTCCTACGAGCAGTACTTC. Amino acids: CATASSYEQYF.

This chain joins TRBV2 and TRBJ1-1, with D unclear. CDR1 and CDR2 (germline): SNHLY, FYNNEI. Trimming removed 1 base from V and 0 bases from J, with 3 bases in between. There are 13 residues in the CDR3. The CDR3 is CASSEGLNTEAFF. As DNA, the CDR3 is TGTGCCAGCAGTGAAGGCCTGAACACTGAAGCTTTCTTT. Complete variable domain (other parts from reference TRBV2 and TRBJ1-1): EPEVTQTPSHQVTQMGQEVILRCVPISNHLYFYWYRQILGQKVEFLVSFYNNEISEKSEIFDDQFSVERPDGSNFTLKIRSTKLEDSAMYFCASSEGLNTEAFFGQGTRLTVV.

There are a few counts of this clonotype. This sequence joins TRBV6-6 and TRBJ2-5; no clear D. Germline CDR1 and CDR2: MNHNY and SVGAGI (reference sequence). V lost 4 bases, J lost 7 bases, and 10 bases lay in between. The length of the CDR3 is 12 residues. Here the CDR3 DNA reads TGTGCCAGCAGTTTTGAAGATAGGACCCAGTACTTC. Translated: CASSFEDRTQYF.

This chain joins TRBV27 and TRBJ2-7, with unresolved D. Germline V CDR1 and CDR2: MNHEY, SMNVEV (reference sequence). This CDR3 comprises 11 residues. V lost 3 bases to trimming and J lost 5 bases, with 5 bases between them. The CDR3 here is CASSFRHEQYF. The CDR3 nucleotides are TGTGCCAGCAGTTTTCGCCACGAGCAGTACTTC.

The chain carries TRBV7-8 and TRBJ2-3; a possible D gene is TRBD2 (6 bases). This CDR3 is 19 amino acids long. Germline loops: CDR1 SGHVS, CDR2 FQNEAQ. Trimming pared 7 bases from V and 0 bases from J, leaving 26 bases between. Written as DNA, the CDR3 is TGTGCCAGCACCCCCGGGCCGAGAGGGCGCAGCGGGAGCACAGATACGCAGTATTTT. Amino acids: CASTPGPRGRSGSTDTQYF.

Many counts were recorded for this clonotype. The CDR3 coding sequence is TGTGCTAGTGGTTTGGTGGGAGGCAGGACTTTTTACAATGAGCAGTTCTTC. This translates into CASGLVGGRTFYNEQFF. The chain recombines TRBV12-5 with TRBJ2-1, with D perhaps TRBD2 (6 bases). V was trimmed by 0 bases and J by 4 bases, leaving 16 bases between them. The CDR3 loop spans 17 amino acids. From germline, CDR1 is LGHNT and CDR2 FRNRAP.

The sample holds many counts of this clonotype. This rearrangement joins TRBV7-9 to TRBJ2-5, with TRBD2 matching 10 bases. The CDR3 covers 16 residues. Trimming at V came to 3 bases and at J to 5 bases, leaving 9 bases not matched to a gene. CDR1 is SEHNR, CDR2 FQNEAQ, per germline (reference sequence). CDR3 nucleotide sequence: TGTGCCAGCAGCTTCGCTAGCGGGGGATATATGGAGACCCAGTACTTC. It codes for CASSFASGGYMETQYF.

In its sample, this clonotype was seen many times. The V call is TRBV25-1, the J call TRBJ2-7; a possible D gene is TRBD2 (6 bases). Germline CDR1 is MGHDK and CDR2 is SYGVNS. V dropped 6 bases and J dropped 3 bases, with 15 bases sitting between them. The CDR3 is made up of 14 amino acids. CDR3 protein: CASRSTRRGYEQYF. CDR3 bases: TGTGCCAGCAGATCGACCCGGCGGGGCTACGAGCAGTACTTC.

This clonotype was seen at least ten times. This chain uses TRBV24-1 with TRBJ2-3, with 10 bases aligning to TRBD2. The V gene end was trimmed by 4 bases and the J gene end by 2 bases; junction bases not matched to a gene: 2. CDR3 length: 15 amino acids. Germline V gives CDR1 KGHDR, CDR2 SFDVKD. Here the CDR3 reads CATSETSGDTDTQYF. CDR3 coding DNA: TGTGCCACCAGTGAAACTAGCGGGGACACAGATACGCAGTATTTT.

This clonotype was counted many times. V is TRBV29-1 and J is TRBJ2-1; unclear D gene. Germline lookup yields CDR1 SQVTM and CDR2 ANQGSEA. V was shortened by 3 bases and J by 0 bases, with 9 bases between the two germline ends. The CDR3 has 14 amino acids. This CDR3 is CSVEFGSSYNEQFF. The CDR3 region has the DNA TGCAGCGTTGAGTTTGGAAGCTCCTACAATGAGCAGTTCTTC.

This clonotype was seen more than once but under ten times. This chain joins TRBV9 and TRBJ1-5; D call uncertain. There are 15 residues in the CDR3. Germline CDR1 reads SGDLS; CDR2 reads YYNGEE. V gave up 0 bases and J gave up 4 bases, with 11 bases separating them. The DNA of the CDR3 is TGTGCCAGCAGCGTAGGAGTAGCAAATAATCAGCCCCAGCATTTT. This gives the protein CASSVGVANNQPQHF.

Note on this clonotype: A much larger clonotype is one base distant, so this may be a read error. This chain connects TRBV2 to TRBJ2-2; tentative D call: TRBD1 (6 bases). From germline, CDR1 is SNHLY and CDR2 FYNNEI. The CDR3 covers 13 residues. The CDR3 loop is CACSQGYTGELFF. The CDR3 region has the DNA TGTGCCTGCAGTCAGGGGTACACCGGGGAGCTGTTTTTT.

The rearrangement links TRBV15 to TRBJ2-3; D uncertain. This CDR3 is 13 amino acids long. V was trimmed by 3 bases and J by 2 bases, leaving 6 bases between them. The germline V gene encodes CDR1 LNHNV and CDR2 YYDKDF (reference sequence). In DNA, the CDR3 is TGTGCCACCAGCAGGGACCCCACAGATACGCAGTATTTT. The encoded protein is CATSRDPTDTQYF.

This clonotype was seen only a few times. V usage is TRBV3-1 and J usage is TRBJ1-1; D uncertain. V lost 0 bases and J lost 7, with 6 bases in between. Germline lookup yields CDR1 LGHDT and CDR2 YNNKEL (reference sequence). The CDR3 consists of 12 residues. The CDR3, as DNA: TGTGCCAGCAGCCAAGATCCCCTTGAAGCTTTCTTT. It translates to CASSQDPLEAFF.

This clonotype was picked up a small number of times. This rearrangement joins TRBV5-6 to TRBJ2-3, with 7 bases that match TRBD1. Germline V gene lookup returns CDR1 SGHDT and CDR2 YYEEEE. The J segment lost 1 base and the V segment lost 2 bases, leaving 4 bases of the junction unmatched. This CDR3 region has 15 residues. The CDR3 bases are TGTGCCAGCAGCTTTTGGGACAGACGCACAGATACGCAGTATTTT. This gives the protein CASSFWDRRTDTQYF.

This clonotype has a count of ten or more. The chain couples TRBV14 to TRBJ1-1; D is uncertain. The CDR3 runs 14 residues. Deletions cut 2 bases from V and 4 bases from J, with 11 bases between. Germline values: CDR1 SGHDN, CDR2 FVKESK. CDR3 sequence (DNA): TGTGCCAGCAGCCAATCTCGGGTCGGCACTGAAGCTTTCTTT. Amino acid sequence: CASSQSRVGTEAFF.

This clonotype was found a few times. The chain joins TRBV20-1 to TRBJ1-6; D call uncertain. V was clipped by 1 base and J by 8 bases, with 15 bases between them. CDR1 and CDR2 (germline): DFQATT, SNEGSKA (reference sequence). The CDR3 is made up of 15 amino acids. In DNA form, the CDR3 reads TGCAGTGCTAGAGTTGTGGGATTAAAGGATTCACCCCTCCACTTT. This gives the protein CSARVVGLKDSPLHF.

This clonotype has more than one count but fewer than ten. This sequence joins TRBV20-1 and TRBJ2-2, with 11 bases lining up with TRBD1. From germline, CDR1 is DFQATT and CDR2 SNEGSKA (reference sequence). V lost 2 bases, J lost 7 bases, and 9 bases stayed unmatched. The CDR3 covers 16 residues. The CDR3 bases are TGCAGTGCTAGAAGGGACAGGGGGGCCGTTGTCGGGGAGCTGTTTTTT. This translates into CSARRDRGAVVGELFF.

In its sample, this clonotype was seen many times. This chain links TRBV11-2 with TRBJ2-3, with unresolved D. The germline gives CDR1 SGHAT, CDR2 FQNNGV. V was clipped by 3 bases and J by 0 bases, with 10 bases between them. The CDR3 runs 15 residues. CDR3 amino acids: CASSFLTASTDTQYF. CDR3 in DNA: TGTGCCAGCAGCTTCTTAACAGCTAGCACAGATACGCAGTATTTT.